These 6 T cell receptor beta chains were all obtained from the same sample, sequenced in a study of OX40 agonist ivuxolimab in advanced cancers. The method was immunoSEQ multiplex PCR; TCRdb's version includes in-frame clones alone and lacks a portion of them. The sample shows about 77,000 clones, around 80% of them seen only once. Sequenced material: CD4+ or CD8+ T cells sorted from blood, taken in a trial of the OX40 agonist ivuxolimab. The receptors were gathered from an adult with an advanced solid tumor such as melanoma, head and neck, liver or kidney cancer.

The chain joins TRBV4-2 to TRBJ2-7, with 8 nucleotides matching TRBD2. Trimming took 0 bases from V and 4 from J; bases not matched to a gene: 5. Per germline, CDR1 LGHNA and CDR2 YNFKEQ. The CDR3 extends over 15 amino acids. CDR3 nucleotide sequence: TGTGCCAGCAGCCAAGAGGGCGGGGGGCCATACGAGCAGTACTTC. It codes for CASSQEGGGPYEQYF.

The chain uses TRBV11-2 and TRBJ2-3; D possibly matches TRBD1 or TRBD2 (6 bases each). Trimming cost V 1 base and J 2 bases, with 10 bases left between them. The CDR3 has 15 amino acids. CDR1 and CDR2 (germline): SGHAT, FQNNGV. The CDR3 sequence is CASSLGGANTDTQYF. The CDR3 nucleotides are TGTGCCAGCAGCTTAGGGGGGGCTAACACAGATACGCAGTATTTT.

DNA of the CDR3: TGTGCCAGCAGCTGGAGCTCCCTCCGGGGGGAGCTGTTTTTT. Its protein product is CASSWSSLRGELFF. V usage is TRBV11-3 and J usage is TRBJ2-2; D is undetermined. Looked up from germline, CDR1 is SGHNT and CDR2 is YENEEA. Trimming removed 4 bases from V and 8 bases from J, with 14 bases in between. This CDR3 is built from 14 residues.

Worth noting for this clone: Other DNA variants within this sample encode the same CDR3. This rearrangement joins TRBV30 to TRBJ1-2, with 7 bases identical to TRBD1. The germline gives CDR1 GTSNPN, CDR2 SVGIG (reference sequence). The CDR3 loop spans 15 amino acids. V shed 0 bases and J 8 bases; nucleotides not matched to a gene: 12. CDR3 DNA sequence: TGTGCCTGGAGTGTGGGGCAGGGGGTACGTAGCGGCTACACCTTC. Residues: CAWSVGQGVRSGYTF.

V is TRBV6-1 and J is TRBJ1-2; TRBD1 might be the D (6 bases). In germline, CDR1 is MNHNS, CDR2 SASEGT. V shed 5 bases and J shed 8 bases, with 15 bases lying between them. The CDR3 length is 13 residues. CDR3 in DNA: TGTGCCAGCAGTCTGGACGGGGGCGTCGGCTACACCTTC. Its translation is CASSLDGGVGYTF.

The chain is built from TRBV11-2 and TRBJ1-6; D is ambiguous. Germline V CDR1 and CDR2: SGHAT, FQNNGV. V lost 6 bases, J lost 10 bases, and 13 bases lay in between. The CDR3 length is 13 residues. The CDR3 region is CASSTDRLSPLHF. CDR3 bases: TGTGCCAGCAGTACGGACCGACTATCACCCCTCCACTTT.